The text below deals with one TCR beta chain. The sample belongs to a study of blood T cell repertoires in COVID-19. Study-level information: Spain, Italy and the United States supplied samples that represented acute and convalescent COVID-19. Sources were T cells, B-cell-depleted T cells, or PBMCs; the material itself was cDNA or gDNA.

The protocol was immunoSEQ multiplex PCR, while the TCRdb copy is restricted to in-frame clones and leaves out a portion. The table lists some 180,000 clones, around 79% of them singletons. Followed longitudinally, the Seattle patients had been enrolled during active infection. The CDR3 is 17 amino acids. Germline V gene sequence: CDR1 SGHKS, CDR2 YYEKEE (reference sequence). The ends lost 0 bases at V and 3 bases at J; junction bases unmatched: 5. The chain uses TRBV5-5 and TRBJ2-6; 8 bases align to TRBD1. The sequencing sample was made of peripheral blood. The TCR originated in a woman between 40 and 50 years old with COVID-19, enrolled during active disease. CDR3 DNA sequence: TGTGCCAGCAGCTTGGACAGGGGGGTTAGTGGGGCCAACGTCCTGACTTTC. It encodes CASSLDRGVSGANVLTF.